This TCR beta chain was sequenced during a study of CD4 T cells in relation to SARS-CoV-2 and coronaviruses. Study-level information: PBMCs were cultured with antigen for roughly nine days before TCR beta sequencing. Controls used an HIV-1 Nef peptide pool or no peptide.

This clone has a single count. Its antigen is undetermined. Study-level points and caveats: Around 62% of donors had memory CD4+ clonotypes crossrecognizing SARS-CoV-2 and common cold coronavirus spike. This crossreactivity analysis covered spike protein alone, no other viral proteins.

TCRdb keeps only in-frame clones here, not all; method: immunoSEQ multiplex PCR. The sample carries tens of thousands of clones, about 84% recorded once. The unexposed donors gave CD4+ T cells in about 2011-2019, prior to COVID-19. Isolation of CD4+ T cells took place after approximately 10 days in culture. The sample consisted of CD4+ T cells from PBMCs, cultured in vitro. The clonotype originates from a human donor in good health.

The CDR3: CASSGPFTEQYF. CDR3 in DNA: TGTGCCAGCAGTGGACCGTTTACCGAGCAGTACTTC. This chain connects TRBV12-3 or TRBV12-4 to TRBJ2-7, with D unclear. V was pared by 5 bases and J by 6 bases, with 11 bases between. The CDR3 length is 12 residues.